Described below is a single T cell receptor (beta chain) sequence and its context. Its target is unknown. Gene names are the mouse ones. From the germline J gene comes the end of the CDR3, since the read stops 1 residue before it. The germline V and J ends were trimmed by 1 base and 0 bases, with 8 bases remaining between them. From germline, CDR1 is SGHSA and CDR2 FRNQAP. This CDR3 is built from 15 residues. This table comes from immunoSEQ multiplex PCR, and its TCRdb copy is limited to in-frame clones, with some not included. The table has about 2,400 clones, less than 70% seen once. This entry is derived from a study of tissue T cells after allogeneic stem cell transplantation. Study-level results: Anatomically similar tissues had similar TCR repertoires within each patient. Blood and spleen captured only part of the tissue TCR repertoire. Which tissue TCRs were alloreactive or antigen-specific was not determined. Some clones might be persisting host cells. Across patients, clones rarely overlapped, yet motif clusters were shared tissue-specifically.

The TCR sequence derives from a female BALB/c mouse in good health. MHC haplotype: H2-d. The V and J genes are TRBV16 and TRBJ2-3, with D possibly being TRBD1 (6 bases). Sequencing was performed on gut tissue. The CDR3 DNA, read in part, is TGTGCAAGCAGCTTAGGGGGGACAAGTGCAGAAACGCTGTAT. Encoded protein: CASSLGGTSAETLY. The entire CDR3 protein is CASSLGGTSAETLYF.